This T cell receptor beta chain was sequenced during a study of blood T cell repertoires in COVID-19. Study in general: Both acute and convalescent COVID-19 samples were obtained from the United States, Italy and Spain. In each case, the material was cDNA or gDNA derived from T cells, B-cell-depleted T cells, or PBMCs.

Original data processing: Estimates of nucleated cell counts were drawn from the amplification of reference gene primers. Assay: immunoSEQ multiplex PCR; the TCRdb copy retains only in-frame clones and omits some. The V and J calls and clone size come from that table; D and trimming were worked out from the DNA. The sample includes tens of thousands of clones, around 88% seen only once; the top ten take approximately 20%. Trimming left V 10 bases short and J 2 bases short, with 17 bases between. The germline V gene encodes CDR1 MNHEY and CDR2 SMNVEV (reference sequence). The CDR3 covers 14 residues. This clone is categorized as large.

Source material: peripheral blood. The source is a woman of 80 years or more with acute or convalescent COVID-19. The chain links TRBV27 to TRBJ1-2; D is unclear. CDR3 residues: CATAPGSLNYGYTF. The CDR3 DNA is TGTGCCACCGCCCCTGGCTCTTTAAACTATGGCTACACCTTC.